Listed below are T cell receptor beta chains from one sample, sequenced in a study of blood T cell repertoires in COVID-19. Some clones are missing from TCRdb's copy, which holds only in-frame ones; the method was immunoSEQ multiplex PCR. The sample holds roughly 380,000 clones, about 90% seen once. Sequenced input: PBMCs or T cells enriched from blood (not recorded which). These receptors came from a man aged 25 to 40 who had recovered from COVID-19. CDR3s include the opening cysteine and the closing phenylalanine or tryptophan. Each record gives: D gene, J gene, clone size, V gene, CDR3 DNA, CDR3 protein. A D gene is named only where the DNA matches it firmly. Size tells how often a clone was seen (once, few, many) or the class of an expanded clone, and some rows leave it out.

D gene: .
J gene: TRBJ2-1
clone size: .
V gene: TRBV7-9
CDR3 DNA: TGTGCCAGCCCCGCTGGACTCAATGAGCAGTTCTTC
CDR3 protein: CASPAGLNEQFF

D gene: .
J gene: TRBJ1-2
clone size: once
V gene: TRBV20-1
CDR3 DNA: TGCAGTGCTAGCTCAGGGCGCGGCTACACCTTC
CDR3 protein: CSASSGRGYTF

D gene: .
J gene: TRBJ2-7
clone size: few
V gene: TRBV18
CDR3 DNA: TGTGCCAGCTCCCTCGGGACAACGGTCGGCTACGAGCAGTACTTC
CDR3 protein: CASSLGTTVGYEQYF

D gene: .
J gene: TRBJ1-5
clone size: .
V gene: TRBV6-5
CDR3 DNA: TGTGCCAGCAGTTACGAGCCCGGTCAGCCCCAGCATTTT
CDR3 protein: CASSYEPGQPQHF

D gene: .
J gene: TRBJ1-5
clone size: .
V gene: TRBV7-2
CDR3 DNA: TGTGCCAGCAGCTTAGCTCTGGGGCGTCAACAGCCCCAGCATTTT
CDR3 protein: CASSLALGRQQPQHF

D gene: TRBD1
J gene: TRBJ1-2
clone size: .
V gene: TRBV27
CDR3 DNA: TGTGCCAGCAGTCCTCGGGGCAGGGGGCTGATTGGCTACACCTTC
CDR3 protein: CASSPRGRGLIGYTF

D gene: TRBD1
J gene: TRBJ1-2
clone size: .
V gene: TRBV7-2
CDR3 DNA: TGTGCCAGCAGCTTAGACCAGGACAGGGCGTCAAACTATGGCTACACCTTC
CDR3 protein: CASSLDQDRASNYGYTF

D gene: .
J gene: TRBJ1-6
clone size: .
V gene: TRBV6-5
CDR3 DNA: TGTGCCGCCTCCCGGGGGGCGAATTCACCCCTCCACTTT
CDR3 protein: CAASRGANSPLHF

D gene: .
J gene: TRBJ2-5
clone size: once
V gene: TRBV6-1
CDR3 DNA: TGTGCCAGCAGTGAGACAGGACAACCAAAGACCCAGTACTTC
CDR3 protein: CASSETGQPKTQYF

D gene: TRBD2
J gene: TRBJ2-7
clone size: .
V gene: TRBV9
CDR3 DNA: TGTGCCAGCAGCGTTGGGACTAGGGACTACGAGCAGTACTTC
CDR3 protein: CASSVGTRDYEQYF

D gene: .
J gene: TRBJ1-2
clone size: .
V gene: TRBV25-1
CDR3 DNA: TGTGCCAGCAGTGATCCCCGGCAGGGATCTTCTGGCTACACCTTC
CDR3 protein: CASSDPRQGSSGYTF

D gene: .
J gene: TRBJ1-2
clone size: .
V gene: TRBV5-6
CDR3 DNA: TGTGCCAGCAGCCTGGGAGGGTTTGGCTACACCTTC
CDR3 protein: CASSLGGFGYTF

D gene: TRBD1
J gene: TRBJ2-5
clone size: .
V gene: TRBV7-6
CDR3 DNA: TGTGCCAGCAGCCGATTAGCGACAGGGGTGAAAGAGACCCAGTACTTC
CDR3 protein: CASSRLATGVKETQYF

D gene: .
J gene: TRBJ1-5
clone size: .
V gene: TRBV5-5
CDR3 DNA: TGTGCCAGCAGCTTGTGGGCCGACAATCAGCCCCAGCATTTT
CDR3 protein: CASSLWADNQPQHF

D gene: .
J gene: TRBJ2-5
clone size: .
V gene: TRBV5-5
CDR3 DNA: TGTGCCAGCAGCTTTCAGGGTACCGAGACCCAGTACTTC
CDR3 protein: CASSFQGTETQYF

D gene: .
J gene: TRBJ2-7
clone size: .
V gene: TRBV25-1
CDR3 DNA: TGTGCCAGCAGCGAGGGAGGCTCCTACGAGCAGTACTTC
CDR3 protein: CASSEGGSYEQYF

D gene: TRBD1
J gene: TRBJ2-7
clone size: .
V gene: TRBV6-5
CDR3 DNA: TGTGCCAGCAGTCTTCCGGGACAGGGGGCGTACGAGCAGTACTTC
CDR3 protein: CASSLPGQGAYEQYF

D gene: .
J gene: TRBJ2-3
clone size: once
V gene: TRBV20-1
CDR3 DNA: TGCAGTGCCCGAGGGGGTAATACGCAGTATTTT
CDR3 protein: CSARGGNTQYF

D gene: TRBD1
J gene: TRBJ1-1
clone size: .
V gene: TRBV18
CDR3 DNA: TGTGCCAGCTCAAACAGGGGTGAAGCTTTCTTT
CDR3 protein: CASSNRGEAFF

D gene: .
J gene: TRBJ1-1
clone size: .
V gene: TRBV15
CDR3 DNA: TGTGCCACCAGCAACAAGGGGCTAAGTCCAAGGAACACTGAAGCTTTCTTT
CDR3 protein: CATSNKGLSPRNTEAFF

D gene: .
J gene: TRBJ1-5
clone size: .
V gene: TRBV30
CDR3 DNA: TGTGCCTGGAGTCTCGCCGGACAGCACAATCAGCCCCAGCATTTT
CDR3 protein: CAWSLAGQHNQPQHF

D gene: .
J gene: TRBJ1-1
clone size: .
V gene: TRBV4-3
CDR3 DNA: TGCGCCAGCAGCCAAGACGGACAGATCCCGAACACTGAAGCTTTCTTT
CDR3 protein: CASSQDGQIPNTEAFF

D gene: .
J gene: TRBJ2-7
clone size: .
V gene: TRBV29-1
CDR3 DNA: TGCAGCACCCTAGTCGGGGGACACGAGCAGTACTTC
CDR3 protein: CSTLVGGHEQYF

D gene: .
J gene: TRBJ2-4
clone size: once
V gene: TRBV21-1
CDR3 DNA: TGTGCCAGCTTCCGTCGGCAGGGCTTCTTTTACTTC
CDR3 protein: CASFRRQGFFYF

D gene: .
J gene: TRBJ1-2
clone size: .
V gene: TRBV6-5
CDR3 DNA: TGTGCCAGCAGGCGGGTAGGCAGGATGTATGGCTACACCTTC
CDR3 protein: CASRRVGRMYGYTF

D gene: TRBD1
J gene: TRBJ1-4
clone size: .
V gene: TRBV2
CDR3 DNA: TGTGCCAGCAGTGACAGGACAGGGGGCTCCGAAAAACTGTTTTTT
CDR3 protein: CASSDRTGGSEKLFF

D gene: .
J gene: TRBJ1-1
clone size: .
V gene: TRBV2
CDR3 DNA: TGTGCCAGCAGTGAAACTTGGGGGGGGAGTGAAGCTTTCTTT
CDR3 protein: CASSETWGGSEAFF